This section outlines one TCR beta chain sequence together with its context. Using immunoSEQ multiplex PCR, the repertoire was profiled, and TCRdb retains in-frame clones only, with some absent. The data hold under 35,000 clones, with 65% to 70% observed a single time. Trimming pared 0 bases from V and 11 bases from J, leaving 14 bases between. Germline loops: CDR1 SNHLY, CDR2 FYNNEI. This CDR3 has 14 residues. The sample comes from a study of STAT5B mutations in CD4+ large granular lymphocyte leukemia. The sequencing sample was made of CD4+ T cells from blood buffy coats. This receptor was identified in a human donor in good health. The chain joins TRBV2 to TRBJ1-5; D not resolved. CDR3 loop: CASSEALLSGTQHF. CDR3 sequence (DNA): TGTGCCAGCAGTGAAGCGCTTCTATCGGGGACCCAGCATTTT.